This entry lists 5 T cell receptor beta chains sequenced from one sample in a study of cytomegalovirus exposure and HLA in healthy donors. Primers for the PCR totalled 60 Vbeta and 13 Jbeta. The method was immunoSEQ multiplex PCR; TCRdb's version includes in-frame clones alone and lacks a portion of them. The table lists 150,000 to 200,000 clones, 65% to 85% of them singletons. Sequencing input: PBMCs. The receptors here all came from a woman in her 30s in good health and CMV-seropositive.

This chain joins TRBV7-7 and TRBJ2-1, with 12 bases aligning to TRBD1. Germline assignment: CDR1 SSHAT and CDR2 FNYEAQ (reference sequence). The CDR3 has 15 residues. The junction had 3 bases not matched to a gene; V was cut back by 4 bases and J by 5 bases. The chain's CDR3 is CASSSRDRGHNEQFF. DNA for the CDR3: TGTGCCAGCAGCTCCCGGGACAGGGGGCACAATGAGCAGTTCTTC.

The sample holds a few counts of this clone. The chain links TRBV2 to TRBJ1-2; D is unclear. Between the trimmed V and J ends, which lost 4 bases and 3 bases, there was a span of 15 bases. This CDR3 contains 15 residues. Germline values: CDR1 SNHLY, CDR2 FYNNEI. The DNA of the CDR3 is TGTGCCAGCAGTGTTTCGCGGAGGAGGGACTATGGCTACACCTTC. It is translated as CASSVSRRRDYGYTF.

The CDR3 sequence is CASSLRAGYEQYF. Written as DNA, the CDR3 is TGTGCCAGCAGCTTACGAGCGGGCTACGAGCAGTACTTC. The J gene is TRBJ2-7, the V gene TRBV7-2; tentatively, D is TRBD2 (6 bases). Per the germline V gene, CDR1 is SGHTA and CDR2 is FQGNSA. This CDR3 has 13 residues. The V end was cut by 2 bases, the J end by 3 bases, with 8 bases between.

V is TRBV19 and J is TRBJ1-2, with 10 bases lining up with TRBD1. The germline CDR1 and CDR2 sequences are LNHDA and SQIVND (reference sequence). The CDR3 sequence is 17 residues long. Trimming removed 3 bases from V and 4 bases from J; junction bases left unmatched: 11. The DNA of the CDR3 is TGTGCCAGTAGTATCGACAGGGGGCGCGTGAGTGGCTATGGCTACACCTTC. Translated, it gives CASSIDRGRVSGYGYTF.

The chain couples TRBV25-1 to TRBJ2-7, with TRBD2 identical over 8 bases. Trimming took 1 base from V and 1 from J; bases not matched to a gene: 9. Germline V gene lookup returns CDR1 MGHDK and CDR2 SYGVNS. CDR3 size: 17 residues. Here the CDR3 reads CASSELGRGGLSYEQYF. CDR3 nucleotide sequence: TGTGCCAGCAGTGAATTGGGACGGGGGGGCTTGTCCTACGAGCAGTACTTC.